This T cell receptor beta chain was obtained from a study of T cell responses to AZD1222 COVID-19 vaccine. The CDR3 runs 14 residues. Germline V gene sequence: CDR1 SGHNT, CDR2 YENEEA. V was clipped by 5 bases and J by 3 bases, with 11 bases between them. Findings of the study overall: There were mostly white British donors and more females than males, and clonal diversity was possibly underestimated. Spike-specific TCR breadth and depth were elevated following two AZD1222 doses.

Concerning this clone: The antigen remains unidentified.

Sequencing used immunoSEQ multiplex PCR; TCRdb keeps in-frame clones, though not all of them. In the table there are 100,000 to 150,000 clones, over 90% of which are singletons. The sequence derives from an adult in good health. Sequences were derived from peripheral blood, sampled on day 0 of AZD1222 vaccination. This sequence joins TRBV11-3 and TRBJ2-1, with a possible D match to TRBD1 (6 bases). The chain's CDR3 is CASSVGQSYNEQFF. CDR3 nucleotides: TGTGCCAGCAGCGTAGGACAGAGCTACAATGAGCAGTTCTTC.